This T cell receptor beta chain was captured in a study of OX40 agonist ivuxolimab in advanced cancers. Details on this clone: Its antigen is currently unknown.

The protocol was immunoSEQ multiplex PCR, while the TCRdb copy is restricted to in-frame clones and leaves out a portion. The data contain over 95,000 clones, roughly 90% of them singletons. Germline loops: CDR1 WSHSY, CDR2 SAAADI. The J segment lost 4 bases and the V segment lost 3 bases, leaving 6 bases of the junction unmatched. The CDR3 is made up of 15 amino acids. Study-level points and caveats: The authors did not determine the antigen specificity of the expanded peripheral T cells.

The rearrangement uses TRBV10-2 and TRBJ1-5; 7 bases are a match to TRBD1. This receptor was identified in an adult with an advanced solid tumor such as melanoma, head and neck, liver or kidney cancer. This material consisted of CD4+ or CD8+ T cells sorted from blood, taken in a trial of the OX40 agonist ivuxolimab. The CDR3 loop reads CASSDDRAFNQPQHF. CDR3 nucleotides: TGCGCCAGCAGTGATGACAGGGCGTTTAATCAGCCCCAGCATTTT.